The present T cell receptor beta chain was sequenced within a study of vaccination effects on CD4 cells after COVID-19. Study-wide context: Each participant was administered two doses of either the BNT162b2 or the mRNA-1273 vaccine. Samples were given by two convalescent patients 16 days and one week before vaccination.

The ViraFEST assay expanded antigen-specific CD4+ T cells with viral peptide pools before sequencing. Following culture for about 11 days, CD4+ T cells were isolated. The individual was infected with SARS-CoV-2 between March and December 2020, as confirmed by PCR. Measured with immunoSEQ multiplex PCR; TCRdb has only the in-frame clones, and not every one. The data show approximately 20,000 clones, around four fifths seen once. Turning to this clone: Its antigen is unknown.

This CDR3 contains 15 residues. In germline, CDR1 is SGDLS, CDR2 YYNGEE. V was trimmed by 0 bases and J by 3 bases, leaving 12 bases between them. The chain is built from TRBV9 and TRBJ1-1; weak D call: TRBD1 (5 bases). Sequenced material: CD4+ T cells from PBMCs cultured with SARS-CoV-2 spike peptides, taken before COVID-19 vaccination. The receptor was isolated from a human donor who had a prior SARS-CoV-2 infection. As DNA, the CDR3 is TGTGCCAGCAGCGTAGCGGGGGGGAGGCACACTGAAGCTTTCTTT. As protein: CASSVAGGRHTEAFF.